These 18 T cell receptor beta chains share one sample of origin, sequenced in a study of T cells in Graves' hyperthyroidism and ophthalmopathy. Template material for amplifying TCR beta CDR3 regions consisted of RNA transcripts. Carried out on the TCR CDR3, a first-round RT-PCR used the HTBI primer set. TCRdb redid the calling of the multiplex PCR reads with MiXCR, one entry per CDR3 protein. Here the sample spans a few hundred thousand distinct CDR3 sequences, approximately 15% being singletons. Material for sequencing was blood. These receptors were collected from a woman younger than 45 with Graves' hyperthyroidism.

The sample holds many counts of this clonotype. This rearrangement joins TRBV28 to TRBJ1-1; no definite D call. Per the germline V gene, CDR1 is MDHEN and CDR2 is SYDVKM. V shed 2 bases and J shed 0 bases, with 13 bases lying between them. The CDR3 is made up of 16 amino acids. CDR3 DNA sequence: TGTGCCAGCAGTTTACCCGGATCCCCCATGAACACTGAAGCTTTCTTT. This translates into CASSLPGSPMNTEAFF. Using reference TRBV28 and TRBJ1-1 for the parts outside the CDR3, the full variable domain is DVKVTQSSRYLVKRTGEKVFLECVQDMDHENMFWYRQDPGLGLRLIYFSYDVKMKEKGDIPEGYSVSREKKERFSLILESASTNQTSMYLCASSLPGSPMNTEAFFGQGTRLTVV.

This clonotype showed up just a few times. This sequence joins TRBV12-3 or TRBV12-4 and TRBJ2-7; D ambiguous. Between the trimmed V and J ends, which lost 3 bases and 2 bases, there was a span of 8 bases. The CDR3 length is 13 residues. CDR3 nucleotides: TGTGCCAGCAGTTTGAGCCTAGCCTACGAGCAGTACTTC. Translated, it gives CASSLSLAYEQYF.

This rearrangement joins TRBV11-2 to TRBJ2-1, with 9 nucleotides matching TRBD2. The CDR3 sequence is 17 residues long. CDR1 is SGHAT, CDR2 FQNNGV, per germline. V lost 5 bases and J lost 4; bases outside the gene matches: 12. CDR3: CASSTPSGIGSYNEQFF. In DNA form, the CDR3 reads TGTGCCAGCAGCACCCCTAGCGGGATCGGCTCGTACAATGAGCAGTTCTTC.

The chain is built from TRBV9 and TRBJ1-1; D call uncertain. Germline V gene sequence: CDR1 SGDLS, CDR2 YYNGEE. Trimming took 0 bases from V and 11 from J, leaving 11 bases between them. The CDR3 length is 12 residues. This chain's CDR3 is CASSVDGRGAFF. In DNA, the CDR3 is TGTGCCAGCAGCGTAGACGGCCGCGGGGCTTTCTTT.

The chain joins TRBV28 to TRBJ2-1; the match to TRBD2 covers 12 bases. The V gene end was trimmed by 3 bases and the J gene end by 6 bases; junction bases not matched to a gene: 6. In germline, CDR1 is MDHEN, CDR2 SYDVKM. The CDR3 contains 16 residues. CDR3 in DNA: TGTGCCAGCAGTTTTCTCCTAGCGGGAGGGACCAATGAGCAGTTCTTC. Protein: CASSFLLAGGTNEQFF. The whole variable domain, filled in from reference TRBV28 and TRBJ2-1, reads DVKVTQSSRYLVKRTGEKVFLECVQDMDHENMFWYRQDPGLGLRLIYFSYDVKMKEKGDIPEGYSVSREKKERFSLILESASTNQTSMYLCASSFLLAGGTNEQFFGPGTRLTVL.

The CDR3 DNA reads as TGCGCCAGCAGTGAGTCGTCGGCGGGAGGGGTGGAGACCCAGTACTTC. This sequence encodes CASSESSAGGVETQYF. V and J are TRBV10-1 and TRBJ2-5; 9 bases match TRBD2. Per germline, CDR1 WNHNN and CDR2 SYGVQD (reference sequence). With 0 bases clipped from V and 5 bases from J, the junction kept 7 bases outside the gene matches. The CDR3 is 16 residues long.

The chain uses TRBV29-1 and TRBJ1-1; weak D call: TRBD1 (6 bases). Germline V gene sequence: CDR1 SQVTM, CDR2 ANQGSEA. CDR3 size: 13 residues. V was trimmed by 6 bases and J by 0 bases, leaving 11 bases between them. The CDR3 DNA is TGCAGCGTGGCTGGGGGCTTGAACACTGAAGCTTTCTTT. Its protein product is CSVAGGLNTEAFF. Looking up the rest from reference TRBV29-1 and TRBJ1-1 gives the full variable domain: SAVISQKPSRDICQRGTSLTIQCQVDSQVTMMFWYRQQPGQSLTLIATANQGSEATYESGFVIDKFPISRPNLTFSTLTVSNMSPEDSSIYLCSVAGGLNTEAFFGQGTRLTVV.

This clonotype was recorded many times. This chain uses TRBV3-1 with TRBJ2-1, with TRBD2 matching 7 bases. V lost 4 bases to trimming and J lost 6 bases; unmatched junction nucleotides: 6. CDR3 length equals 14 residues. CDR1 LGHDT and CDR2 YNNKEL come from the germline V gene (reference sequence). The CDR3 here is CASSRGGWGNEQFF. CDR3 nucleotides: TGTGCCAGCAGCCGGGGGGGATGGGGCAATGAGCAGTTCTTC.

CDR3 sequence (DNA): TGCAGTGCTAACCGGGACAGGGGGAATCAGCCCCAGCATTTT. Its translation: CSANRDRGNQPQHF. The chain combines TRBV20-1 with TRBJ1-5; the match to TRBD1 covers 11 bases. The germline CDR1 and CDR2 sequences are DFQATT and SNEGSKA (reference sequence). This CDR3 has 14 amino acids. The V segment lost 4 bases and the J segment 4 bases; nucleotides outside the gene matches: 3.

This clonotype was counted ten times or more. The chain joins TRBV29-1 to TRBJ2-1, with D maybe TRBD2 (7 bases). With 7 bases removed from V and 3 bases from J, the gap between germline ends came to 28 bases. This CDR3 contains 18 residues. Per the germline V gene, CDR1 is SQVTM and CDR2 is ANQGSEA. The CDR3 protein is CSAWSGNPKGGYYNEQFF. The CDR3 DNA reads as TGCAGCGCCTGGAGCGGGAATCCTAAAGGGGGGTACTACAATGAGCAGTTCTTC.

This clonotype occurred many times. The chain joins TRBV12-3 or TRBV12-4 to TRBJ1-2, with 7 bases matching TRBD1. The junction had 10 bases not matched to a gene; V was cut back by 2 bases and J by 4 bases. The CDR3 has 16 amino acids. DNA for the CDR3: TGTGCCAGCAGTTTATCCCTAGGGGGCTCCTCCTATGGCTACACCTTC. Amino acid sequence: CASSLSLGGSSYGYTF.

This clonotype appeared many times. This chain connects TRBV20-1 to TRBJ1-1; D remains ambiguous. Trimming pared 3 bases from V and 5 bases from J, leaving 16 bases between. Germline lookup yields CDR1 DFQATT and CDR2 SNEGSKA (reference sequence). The CDR3 spans 14 residues. This CDR3 reads CSARIGGSNTEAFF. In DNA, the CDR3 is TGCAGTGCTAGGATAGGCGGGAGTAATACTGAAGCTTTCTTT.

This chain connects TRBV5-6 to TRBJ1-3; 9 bases match TRBD1. Germline V lookup: CDR1 SGHDT, CDR2 YYEEEE. The ends lost 4 bases at V and 3 bases at J; junction bases unmatched: 11. This CDR3 is 17 amino acids long. CDR3 residues: CASSPLQGAKSGNTIYF. In DNA form, the CDR3 reads TGTGCCAGCAGCCCCTTACAGGGGGCGAAAAGTGGAAACACCATATATTTT.

In this sample, this clonotype turned up a few times. The rearrangement links TRBV12-3 or TRBV12-4 to TRBJ1-2; D is undetermined. Between the trimmed V and J ends, which lost 5 bases and 1 base, there was a span of 11 bases. The CDR3 runs 14 residues. CDR3 sequence: CASSLSGDNYGYTF. The CDR3 DNA reads TGTGCCAGCAGTCTTTCCGGGGATAACTATGGCTACACCTTC.

The table lists this clonotype with a few counts. The chain recombines TRBV6-1 with TRBJ1-5, with a weak D call TRBD1 (6 bases). Trimming shortened V by 6 bases and J by 5 bases, and 11 bases separated the two germline ends. There are 13 residues in the CDR3. Germline assignment: CDR1 MNHNS and CDR2 SASEGT. The CDR3 bases are TGTGCCAGCAGCGGACAGACGGATCAGCCCCAGCATTTT. Translating gives CASSGQTDQPQHF.

This chain joins TRBV28 and TRBJ2-1, with 10 bases matching TRBD1. The CDR3 loop spans 15 amino acids. Trimming removed 2 bases from V and 7 bases from J; junction bases left unmatched: 5. Germline CDR1 reads MDHEN; CDR2 reads SYDVKM. CDR3 nucleotide sequence: TGTGCCAGCAGTTTAAGGGACAGGGGAAGAAATGAGCAGTTCTTC. Amino acid sequence: CASSLRDRGRNEQFF.

This clonotype was picked up a small number of times. This chain connects TRBV30 to TRBJ1-4, with D perhaps matching TRBD1 (6 bases). Per the germline V gene, CDR1 is GTSNPN and CDR2 is SVGIG (reference sequence). Trimming shortened V by 1 base and J by 1 base, and 10 bases separated the two germline ends. The CDR3 contains 15 residues. CDR3: CAWSDRALTNEKLFF. The CDR3 nucleotides are TGTGCCTGGAGTGACAGGGCCCTAACTAATGAAAAACTGTTTTTT.

The gene calls are TRBV11-2 and TRBJ1-1; D not certain. V shed 1 base and J shed 1 base, with 10 bases lying between them. In germline, CDR1 is SGHAT, CDR2 FQNNGV. The CDR3 runs to 15 residues. For the CDR3, the DNA is TGTGCCAGCAGCTTAGTTTCGGCACCGAACACTGAAGCTTTCTTT. This translates into CASSLVSAPNTEAFF.